Detailed here is one TCR beta chain. Together with a sample-barcoded 5' primer, a J-beta primer mix was included in a second PCR lasting 7 to 11 cycles. Carrying 12 random nucleotides, a template-switch adaptor labeled each individual cDNA molecule. Every sample produced at least 2.5 million CDR3-containing paired-end reads. In TCRdb, the 5' RACE reads were re-called with MiXCR into one record per CDR3 protein. The repertoire consists of over 950,000 distinct CDR3 sequences, with roughly 47% occurring once and the leading ten covering over 20%. The sample is drawn from a study of blood T cells in healthy people across ages. Looked up from germline, CDR1 is SGHTS and CDR2 is YDEGEE. The CDR3 spans 14 residues. With 2 bases clipped from V and 6 bases from J, the junction kept 3 bases outside the gene matches.

This chain uses TRBV5-8 with TRBJ2-1, with 9 bases lining up with TRBD1. The specimen sequenced was blood. This sequence was found in an older woman in good health. In DNA, the CDR3 is TGTGCCAGCAGCTTACCGACAGGGGGCAATGAGCAGTTCTTC. It is translated as CASSLPTGGNEQFF.